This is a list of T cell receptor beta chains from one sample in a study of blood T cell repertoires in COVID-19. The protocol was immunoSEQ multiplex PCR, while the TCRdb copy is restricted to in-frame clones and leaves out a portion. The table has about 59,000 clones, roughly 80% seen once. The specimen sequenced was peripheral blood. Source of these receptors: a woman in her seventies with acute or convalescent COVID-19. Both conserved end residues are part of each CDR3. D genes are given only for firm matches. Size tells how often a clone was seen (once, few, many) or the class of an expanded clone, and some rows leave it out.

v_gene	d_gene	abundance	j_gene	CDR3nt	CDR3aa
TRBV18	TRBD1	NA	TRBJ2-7	TGTGCCAGCTCATCCACAGGGGGCGCACAAAACGAGCAGTACTTC	CASSSTGGAQNEQYF
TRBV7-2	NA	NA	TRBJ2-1	TGTGCCAGCACTCTCTTTAGGGGCCTAGAGGTGAATGAGCAGTTCTTC	CASTLFRGLEVNEQFF
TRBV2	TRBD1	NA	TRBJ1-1	TGTGCCAGCACCTCGGGACAGCACACTGAAGCTTTCTTT	CASTSGQHTEAFF
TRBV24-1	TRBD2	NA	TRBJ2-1	TGTGCCACCAGTGATCGGCGGACTAGCGGGGGACCTACGGATGAGCAGTTCTTC	CATSDRRTSGGPTDEQFF
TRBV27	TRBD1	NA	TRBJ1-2	TGTGCCAGCAGTGCCTACCAGGGGGCAGGGGGCTACACCTTC	CASSAYQGAGGYTF
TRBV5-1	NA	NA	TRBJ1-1	TGCGCCAGCAGCACAGGGAACACTGAAGCTTTCTTT	CASSTGNTEAFF
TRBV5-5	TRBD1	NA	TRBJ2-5	TGTGCCAGCAGCCTAGACAGGGCTGGGGAGACCCAGTACTTC	CASSLDRAGETQYF
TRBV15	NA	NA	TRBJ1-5	TGTGCCACCAGCAGAGAATCGACGGGCGCGGGTCAGCCCCAGCATTTT	CATSRESTGAGQPQHF
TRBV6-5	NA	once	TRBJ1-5	TGTGCCAGCAGTTTACAGGGAAGTCAGCCCCAGCATTTT	CASSLQGSQPQHF
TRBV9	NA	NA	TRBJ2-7	TGTGCCAGCAGCGTTGACGGATCGACAGGATACGAGCAGTACTTC	CASSVDGSTGYEQYF
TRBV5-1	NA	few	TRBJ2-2	TGCGCCAGCAGCTTGGTCCAGGGCAGTACCGGGGAGCTGTTTTTT	CASSLVQGSTGELFF
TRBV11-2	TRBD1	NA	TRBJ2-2	TGTGCCAGCAGCTCACGGACAGGCCTCAACACCGGGGAGCTGTTTTTT	CASSSRTGLNTGELFF
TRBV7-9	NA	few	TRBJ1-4	TGTGCCAGCAGCTCAACAGGGACCGGGAATGAAAAACTGTTTTTT	CASSSTGTGNEKLFF
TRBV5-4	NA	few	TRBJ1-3	TGTGCCAGCAGCTTGGGAGGGGGTTTTGGAAACACCATATATTTT	CASSLGGGFGNTIYF
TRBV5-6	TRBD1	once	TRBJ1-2	TGTGCCAGCAGCCCCCAGTCAAGGGACAGCTATGGCTACACCTTC	CASSPQSRDSYGYTF
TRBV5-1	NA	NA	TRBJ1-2	TGCGCCAGCAGTCCGGCCGGGGGGGGCCGGGATGGCTACACCTTC	CASSPAGGGRDGYTF
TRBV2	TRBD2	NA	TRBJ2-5	TGTGCCAGCAGTGCGGCTAGCGGGGGGGCCAGGACCCAGTACTTC	CASSAASGGARTQYF
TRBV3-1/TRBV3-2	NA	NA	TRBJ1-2	TGTGCCAGCAGCCAAGGTAGGCAGGGTCGAGGCTACACCTTC	CASSQGRQGRGYTF
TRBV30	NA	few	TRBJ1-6	TGTGCCTTCCAACGCCTAAGCTCCTATAATTCACCCCTCCACTTT	CAFQRLSSYNSPLHF
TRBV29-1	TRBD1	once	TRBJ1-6	TGCAGCGTTTCCCTAGACAGGGCTAATTCACCCCTCCACTTT	CSVSLDRANSPLHF
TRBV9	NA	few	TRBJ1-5	TGTGCCAGCAGCACCGGTCCCAATCAGCCCCAGCATTTT	CASSTGPNQPQHF
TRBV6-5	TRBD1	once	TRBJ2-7	TGTGCCAGCAGCCTACGTCCGACAGGGACCTACGAGCAGTACTTC	CASSLRPTGTYEQYF
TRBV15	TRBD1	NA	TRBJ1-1	TGTGCCACCAGCAGTTATCCCGGGACAGAGAACACTGAAGCTTTCTTT	CATSSYPGTENTEAFF
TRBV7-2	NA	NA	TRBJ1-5	TGTGCCAGCAGTCCGTCCCCCAGATACAATCAGCCCCAGCATTTT	CASSPSPRYNQPQHF
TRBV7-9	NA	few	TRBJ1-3	TGTGCCAGCAGCTTTAAGATCGCGAGCTCTGGAAACACCATATATTTT	CASSFKIASSGNTIYF
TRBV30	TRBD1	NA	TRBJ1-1	TGTGCCTGGAGTGGTGGGACAGGGAAAGCTTTCTTT	CAWSGGTGKAFF
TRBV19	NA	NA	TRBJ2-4	TGTGCCAGTAGTCCCATCGGCAGAACTATAGCCAAAAACATTCAGTACTTC	CASSPIGRTIAKNIQYF
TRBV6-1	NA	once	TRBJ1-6	TGTGCCAGCAGTGAAACTCGGGCGGGGAATTCACCCCTCCACTTT	CASSETRAGNSPLHF
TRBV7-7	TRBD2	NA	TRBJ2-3	TGTGCCAGCAGCTTAAGCGGGGGGCCCACAGATACGCAGTATTTT	CASSLSGGPTDTQYF
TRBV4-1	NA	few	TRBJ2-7	TGCGCCAGCAGCCCTTTGGTCCGCGGTTCAGACGAGCAGTACTTC	CASSPLVRGSDEQYF
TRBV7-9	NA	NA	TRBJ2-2	TGTGCCAGCAGCTTAGTAGTGAACACCGGGGAGCTGTTTTTT	CASSLVVNTGELFF
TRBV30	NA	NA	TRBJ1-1	TGTGCCTGGAGGGGGGGGGCCCCAAGGTTGGCTGAAGCTTTCTTT	CAWRGGAPRLAEAFF
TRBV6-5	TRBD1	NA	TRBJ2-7	TGTGCCAGCAACCCGACAGGGGGCTTGTACGAGCAGTACTTC	CASNPTGGLYEQYF
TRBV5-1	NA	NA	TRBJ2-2	TGCGCCAGCAGCTCCCGGGTGACAGACGCGAACACCGGGGAGCTGTTTTTT	CASSSRVTDANTGELFF
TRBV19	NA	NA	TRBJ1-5	TGTGCCAGTAGTCAAGGGGGGGGGCAGCCCCAGCATTTT	CASSQGGGQPQHF
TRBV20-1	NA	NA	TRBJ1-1	TGCAGTGCCCCGGGGGACACTGAAGCTTTCTTT	CSAPGDTEAFF
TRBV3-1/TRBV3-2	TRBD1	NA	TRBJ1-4	TGTGCCAGCAGCCTACAGGGGATCTCTAATGAAAAACTGTTTTTT	CASSLQGISNEKLFF
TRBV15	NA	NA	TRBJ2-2	TGTGCCACCAGCCCCGAATCCCAACTTTATGACGGGGAGCTGTTTTTT	CATSPESQLYDGELFF
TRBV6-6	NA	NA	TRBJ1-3	TGTGCCAGCAGTTACTCGAGCCTCTCTGGAAACACCATATATTTT	CASSYSSLSGNTIYF
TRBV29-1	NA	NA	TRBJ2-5	TGCAGCGTTCGAGTTAGCAAAGAGACCCAGTACTTC	CSVRVSKETQYF
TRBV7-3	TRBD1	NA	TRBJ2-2	TGTGCCAGCAGCTCCTCCAGGGGGTTGGCCGGGGAGCTGTTTTTT	CASSSSRGLAGELFF
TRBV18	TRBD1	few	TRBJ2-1	TGTGCCAGCTCACCGGGACAGGGGATGGTGGAGCAGTTCTTC	CASSPGQGMVEQFF